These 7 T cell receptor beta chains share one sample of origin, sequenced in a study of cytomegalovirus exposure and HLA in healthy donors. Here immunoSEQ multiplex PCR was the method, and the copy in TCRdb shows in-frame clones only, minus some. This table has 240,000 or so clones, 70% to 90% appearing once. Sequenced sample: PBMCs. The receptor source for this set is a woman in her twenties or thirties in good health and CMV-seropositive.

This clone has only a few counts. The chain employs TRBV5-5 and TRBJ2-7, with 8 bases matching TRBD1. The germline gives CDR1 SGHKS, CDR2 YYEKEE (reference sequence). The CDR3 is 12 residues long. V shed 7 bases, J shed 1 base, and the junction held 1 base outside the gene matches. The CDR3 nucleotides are TGTGCCAGCGGACAGGGATCCTACGAGCAGTACTTC. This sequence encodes CASGQGSYEQYF.

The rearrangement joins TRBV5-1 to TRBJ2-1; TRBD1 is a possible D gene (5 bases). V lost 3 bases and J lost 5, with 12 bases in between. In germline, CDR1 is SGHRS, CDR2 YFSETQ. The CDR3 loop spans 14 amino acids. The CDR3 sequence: CASSWQGIDNEQFF. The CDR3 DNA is TGCGCCAGCAGCTGGCAGGGCATCGACAATGAGCAGTTCTTC.

CDR3: CASSPGTSGSIGEQFF. The CDR3 DNA is TGCGCCAGCAGCCCCGGGACTAGCGGGAGCATCGGTGAGCAGTTCTTC. The chain recombines TRBV4-1 with TRBJ2-1; 14 bases align to TRBD2. V trimming: 4 bases; J trimming: 9 bases; junction bases outside the gene matches: 8. This CDR3 comprises 16 residues. Per the germline V gene, CDR1 is MGHRA and CDR2 is YSYEKL.

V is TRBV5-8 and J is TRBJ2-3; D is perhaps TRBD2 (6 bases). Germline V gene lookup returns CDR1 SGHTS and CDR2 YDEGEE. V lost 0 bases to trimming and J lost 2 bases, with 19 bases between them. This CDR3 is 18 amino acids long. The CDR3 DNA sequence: TGTGCCAGCAGCTTGGCTTTAGGTTATGGCGGGATCACAGATACGCAGTATTTT. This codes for CASSLALGYGGITDTQYF. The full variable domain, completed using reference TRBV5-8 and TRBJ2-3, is EAGVTQSPTHLIKTRGQQATLRCSPISGHTSVYWYQQALGLGLQFLLWYDEGEERNRGNFPPRFSGRQFPNYSSELNVNALELEDSALYLCASSLALGYGGITDTQYFGPGTRLTVL.

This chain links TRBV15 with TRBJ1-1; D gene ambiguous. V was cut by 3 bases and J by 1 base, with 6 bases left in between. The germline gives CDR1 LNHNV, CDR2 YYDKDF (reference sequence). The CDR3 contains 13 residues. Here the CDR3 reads CATSSRRNTEAFF. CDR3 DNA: TGTGCCACCAGCAGTCGGAGGAACACTGAAGCTTTCTTT.

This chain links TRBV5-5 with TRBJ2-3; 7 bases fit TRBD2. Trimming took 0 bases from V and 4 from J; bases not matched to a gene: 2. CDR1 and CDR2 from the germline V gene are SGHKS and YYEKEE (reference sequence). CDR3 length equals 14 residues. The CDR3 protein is CASSLAAGADTQYF. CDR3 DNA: TGTGCCAGCAGCTTGGCCGCGGGAGCAGATACGCAGTATTTT.

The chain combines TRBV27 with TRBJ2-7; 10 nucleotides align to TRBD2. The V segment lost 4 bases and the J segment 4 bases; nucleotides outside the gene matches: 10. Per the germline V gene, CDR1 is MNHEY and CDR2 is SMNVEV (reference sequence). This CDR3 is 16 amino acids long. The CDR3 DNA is TGTGCCAGCAGTTCGCTATTTGAGACTAGCGGGTACGAGCAGTACTTC. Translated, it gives CASSSLFETSGYEQYF.